These 20 T cell receptor beta chains were all obtained from the same sample, sequenced in a study of CD8 T cells in Susac syndrome. With random hexamers, 0.5 to 1 ug RNA was reverse transcribed. TCRdb re-called the immunoSEQ multiplex PCR reads with MiXCR, one entry per CDR3 protein. The table lists tens of thousands of distinct CDR3 sequences, over 95% of them singletons. Sample: CD4+ T cells from PBMCs. The source is a human donor with multiple sclerosis.

V is TRBV5-4 and J is TRBJ2-3; 9 positions agree with TRBD2. Germline V CDR1 and CDR2: SGHNT, YYREEE (reference sequence). V lost 0 bases, J lost 0 bases, and 5 bases stayed unmatched. CDR3 length: 17 amino acids. The CDR3 region is CASSLVGLAGSTDTQYF. The CDR3 coding sequence is TGTGCCAGCAGCTTGGTCGGGCTAGCGGGGAGCACAGATACGCAGTATTTT.

The J gene is TRBJ1-2, the V gene TRBV6-5; the D gene is possibly TRBD1 (6 bases). The germline V and J ends were trimmed by 6 bases and 8 bases, with 13 bases remaining between them. Germline CDR1 MNHEY, CDR2 SVGAGI. The CDR3 has 12 amino acids. The CDR3 bases are TGTGCCAGCAGCCAAGACAGGCAAGGCTACACCTTC. Encoded protein: CASSQDRQGYTF.

The chain is built from TRBV20-1 and TRBJ2-5, with no clear D. Germline V gives CDR1 DFQATT, CDR2 SNEGSKA (reference sequence). This CDR3 region has 13 residues. The V end lost 5 bases, the J end lost 1 base, and 11 bases lay between the germline ends. This CDR3 reads CSAHPGSQETQYF. The CDR3 DNA sequence: TGCAGTGCTCATCCCGGATCCCAAGAGACCCAGTACTTC.

The chain recombines TRBV9 with TRBJ1-2; the D gene is possibly TRBD1 (5 bases). Germline V CDR1 and CDR2: SGDLS, YYNGEE. This CDR3 is built from 14 residues. V dropped 0 bases and J dropped 2 bases, with 8 bases sitting between them. DNA for the CDR3: TGTGCCAGCAGCGTAGACAGGACCAACTATGGCTACACCTTC. Residues: CASSVDRTNYGYTF.

The rearrangement links TRBV5-1 to TRBJ2-5, with 9 nucleotides matching TRBD1. This CDR3 spans 14 amino acids. The germline V gene encodes CDR1 SGHRS and CDR2 YFSETQ. Trimming took 2 bases from V and 3 from J; bases not matched to a gene: 2. This CDR3 reads CASSFTGGKETQYF. The CDR3 DNA follows: TGCGCCAGCAGCTTTACAGGGGGCAAAGAGACCCAGTACTTC.

The chain employs TRBV28 and TRBJ2-1, with a possible D match to TRBD2 (7 bases). CDR3 length: 15 amino acids. Germline V gives CDR1 MDHEN, CDR2 SYDVKM. Trimming cost V 2 bases and J 6 bases, with 14 bases left between them. The CDR3 DNA reads as TGTGCCAGCAGTTTAGGGGGGGCAGATGCCAATGAGCAGTTCTTC. Translating gives CASSLGGADANEQFF.

The genes are TRBV3-1 and TRBJ2-7, with no clear D. Germline CDR1 and CDR2: LGHDT and YNNKEL (reference sequence). The CDR3 runs 17 residues. The V gene lost 1 base and the J gene lost 0 bases, with 16 bases spanning the gap. CDR3 loop: CASSQGLQEPFSYEQYF. In DNA, the CDR3 is TGTGCCAGCAGCCAAGGACTCCAGGAACCTTTCTCCTACGAGCAGTACTTC.

This clonotype has only one observation. The V gene is TRBV12-3 or TRBV12-4, the J gene TRBJ1-4; D is uncertain. The germline V and J ends were trimmed by 1 base and 0 bases, with 12 bases remaining between them. The CDR3 spans 17 residues. CDR3 protein: CASSLVADPATNEKLFF. The CDR3 DNA reads TGTGCCAGCAGTTTAGTCGCGGATCCCGCAACTAATGAAAAACTGTTTTTT.

The chain is built from TRBV3-1 and TRBJ2-7; 7 bases match TRBD2. The ends lost 8 bases at V and 3 bases at J; junction bases unmatched: 1. CDR3 length: 11 amino acids. Germline V gene lookup returns CDR1 LGHDT and CDR2 YNNKEL (reference sequence). The CDR3 here is CASGEGYEQYF. Here the CDR3 DNA reads TGTGCCAGCGGGGAGGGCTACGAGCAGTACTTC.

This clonotype appeared once. The chain couples TRBV29-1 to TRBJ2-7; 9 bases match TRBD1. J was trimmed by 0 bases and V by 7 bases; bases with no gene match: 10. The CDR3 sequence is 15 residues long. From germline, CDR1 is SQVTM and CDR2 ANQGSEA. CDR3 nucleotide sequence: TGCAGCGCCCAAGTGGGGACAGGGAACTCCTACGAGCAGTACTTC. It codes for CSAQVGTGNSYEQYF.

The J gene is TRBJ1-5, the V gene TRBV5-8; D is possibly TRBD1 (6 bases). Trimming took off 0 bases at V and 15 bases at J, with 10 bases between the two ends. Germline CDR1 reads SGHTS; CDR2 reads YDEGEE. The CDR3 loop spans 11 amino acids. CDR3 loop: CASSLGQVWHF. In DNA form, the CDR3 reads TGTGCCAGCAGCTTGGGACAGGTTTGGCATTTT.

The chain uses TRBV5-1 and TRBJ2-7; 9 bases match TRBD2. From germline, CDR1 is SGHRS and CDR2 YFSETQ. The V and J ends lost 4 bases and 2 bases, in that order; junction bases with no gene match: 4. The CDR3 is made up of 14 amino acids. This CDR3 is CASSTGTSTYEQYF. The CDR3 nucleotides are TGCGCCAGCAGCACCGGGACTAGCACCTACGAGCAGTACTTC.

The rearrangement uses TRBV29-1 and TRBJ1-1, with 7 bases lining up with TRBD1. With V trimmed by 7 bases and J by 0 bases, 5 bases remained unmatched. The CDR3 is 13 residues long. Germline values: CDR1 SQVTM, CDR2 ANQGSEA. CDR3: CSGRQGLNTEAFF. The CDR3 region has the DNA TGCAGCGGCCGACAGGGTTTGAACACTGAAGCTTTCTTT.

The CDR3 reads CASGPGTGAYNEQFF. Here the CDR3 DNA reads TGTGCCAGCGGTCCCGGGACAGGGGCCTACAATGAGCAGTTCTTC. The chain is built from TRBV10-3 and TRBJ2-1, with TRBD1 matching 10 bases. V shed 10 bases and J 2 bases; nucleotides not matched to a gene: 8. The CDR3 has 15 residues. Germline V gene data show CDR1 as ENHRY and CDR2 as SYGVKD.

The chain joins TRBV10-2 to TRBJ2-2; 7 bases fit TRBD1. The ends lost 6 bases at V and 2 bases at J; junction bases unmatched: 12. Germline lookup yields CDR1 WSHSY and CDR2 SAAADI. The CDR3 is made up of 17 amino acids. In nucleotides, the CDR3 is TGCGCCAGCAGAGGCCAGACAGGGCACACCAACACCGGGGAGCTGTTTTTT. It encodes CASRGQTGHTNTGELFF.

This rearrangement joins TRBV9 to TRBJ2-1; a possible D gene is TRBD2 (6 bases). CDR3 size: 15 residues. Germline V lookup: CDR1 SGDLS, CDR2 YYNGEE. V was clipped by 2 bases and J by 5 bases, with 14 bases between them. DNA for the CDR3: TGTGCCAGCAGCGTCCAGGCAGGGAGGCACAATGAGCAGTTCTTC. Protein sequence: CASSVQAGRHNEQFF. Combining the CDR3 with reference TRBV9 and TRBJ2-1 gives the whole variable domain DSGVTQTPKHLITATGQRVTLRCSPRSGDLSVYWYQQSLDQGLQFLIQYYNGEERAKGNILERFSAQQFPDLHSELNLSSLELGDSALYFCASSVQAGRHNEQFFGPGTRLTVL.

The chain has TRBV5-1 and TRBJ2-5; no firm D call. This CDR3 spans 14 amino acids. Trimming left V 0 bases short and J 3 bases short, with 9 bases between. The germline V gene has CDR1 SGHRS and CDR2 YFSETQ. CDR3 loop: CASSLAASEETQYF. CDR3 DNA: TGCGCCAGCAGCTTGGCCGCCAGCGAAGAGACCCAGTACTTC.

The chain combines TRBV3-1 with TRBJ2-1, with 11 bases lining up with TRBD1. V shed 1 base and J 7 bases; nucleotides not matched to a gene: 6. The germline V gene encodes CDR1 LGHDT and CDR2 YNNKEL (reference sequence). The CDR3 has 16 amino acids. CDR3 sequence reads: CASSQAGQGAGNEQFF. Written as DNA, the CDR3 is TGTGCCAGCAGCCAAGCCGGACAGGGGGCGGGGAATGAGCAGTTCTTC.

The chain combines TRBV11-3 with TRBJ2-7; D uncertain. The length of the CDR3 is 12 residues. Per the germline V gene, CDR1 is SGHNT and CDR2 is YENEEA. V lost 5 bases, J lost 7 bases, and 12 bases lay in between. The CDR3 is CASSVGWGEQYF. Written as DNA, the CDR3 is TGTGCCAGCAGCGTCGGCTGGGGAGAGCAGTACTTC.

The chain is built from TRBV6-6 and TRBJ2-7; a weak D match, TRBD1 (6 bases). Per the germline V gene, CDR1 is MNHNY and CDR2 is SVGAGI (reference sequence). The CDR3 consists of 14 residues. Trimming took 0 bases from V and 4 from J, leaving 10 bases between them. The CDR3 is CASSYSGQGYEQYF. The CDR3 DNA reads as TGTGCCAGCAGTTACTCGGGGCAGGGGTACGAGCAGTACTTC.